These 16 T cell receptor beta chains were sequenced from one sample in a study of neoadjuvant anti-PD-1 for oral cavity cancer. Assay used: immunoSEQ multiplex PCR; TCRdb lists only in-frame clones, some missing. There are 13,000 to 15,000 clones in the sample; approximately 80% occur only once, and less than 3% lies in the top ten. This sample comprised PBMCs, obtained before nivolumab (anti-PD-1) treatment. All receptors derive from a person aged 35-79 years with oral cavity squamous cell carcinoma.

The rearrangement joins TRBV7-8 to TRBJ2-5; D is undetermined. V gave up 3 bases and J gave up 7 bases, with 9 bases separating them. Germline assignment: CDR1 SGHVS and CDR2 FQNEAQ. This CDR3 comprises 12 residues. The chain's CDR3 is CASSFEAGTQYF. CDR3 sequence (DNA): TGTGCCAGCAGCTTCGAGGCCGGGACCCAGTACTTC.

The chain joins TRBV5-1 to TRBJ2-3; 11 positions agree with TRBD2. Germline values: CDR1 SGHRS, CDR2 YFSETQ. The CDR3 runs to 16 residues. V lost 4 bases to trimming and J lost 0 bases; unmatched junction nucleotides: 4. The chain's CDR3 is CASSEIAGGSTDTQYF. The CDR3 bases are TGCGCCAGCAGCGAAATAGCGGGAGGGAGCACAGATACGCAGTATTTT.

The CDR3 protein is CASSLTSADNTGELFF. CDR3 sequence (DNA): TGTGCCAGCAGCTTGACATCCGCAGATAACACCGGGGAGCTGTTTTTT. The rearrangement uses TRBV7-9 and TRBJ2-2; no reliable D call. V lost 3 bases to trimming and J lost 2 bases, with 13 bases between them. This CDR3 comprises 16 residues. The germline gives CDR1 SEHNR, CDR2 FQNEAQ (reference sequence).

The chain couples TRBV5-1 to TRBJ2-3; 10 positions agree with TRBD1. The germline gives CDR1 SGHRS, CDR2 YFSETQ. This CDR3 is built from 15 residues. Germline trimming cut 3 bases from V and 6 bases from J; bases unmatched to any gene: 7. For the CDR3, the DNA is TGCGCCAGCAGCTGGAGACAGGGGGCCGGGGATACGCAGTATTTT. Amino acid sequence: CASSWRQGAGDTQYF.

The J gene is TRBJ1-2, the V gene TRBV6-4; D uncertain. Germline V CDR1 and CDR2: MRHNA, SNTAGT. V was trimmed by 5 bases and J by 10 bases, leaving 17 bases between them. The CDR3 contains 13 residues. The CDR3: CASSSSALGVYTF. CDR3 sequence (DNA): TGTGCCAGCAGTTCAAGCGCCCTCGGCGTCTACACCTTC.

This chain links TRBV12-5 with TRBJ2-7; D not resolved. Germline V gene lookup returns CDR1 LGHNT and CDR2 FRNRAP. The CDR3 has 11 amino acids. V was pared by 1 base and J by 4 bases, with 2 bases between. The CDR3 DNA reads as TGTGCTAGTGGTTTGGGGTACGAGCAGTACTTC. Amino acids: CASGLGYEQYF. Looking up the rest from reference TRBV12-5 and TRBJ2-7 gives the full variable domain: DARVTQTPRHKVTEMGQEVTMRCQPILGHNTVFWYRQTMMQGLELLAYFRNRAPLDDSGMPKDRFSAEMPDATLATLKIQPSEPRDSAVYFCASGLGYEQYFGPGTRLTVT.

The V and J genes are TRBV4-1 and TRBJ2-7, with D perhaps matching TRBD1 or TRBD2 (6 bases each). Germline-derived CDR1 and CDR2 are MGHRA and YSYEKL. V lost 4 bases and J 5 bases, leaving 18 bases between the germline ends. This CDR3 contains 15 residues. DNA for the CDR3: TGCGCCAGCAGCCCAGTCGCGAGGGGGAGGAACGAGCAGTACTTC. Its protein is CASSPVARGRNEQYF.

The genes are TRBV19 and TRBJ1-2; 10 nucleotides align to TRBD1. There are 15 residues in the CDR3. The germline CDR1 and CDR2 sequences are LNHDA and SQIVND (reference sequence). The V and J ends lost 1 base and 8 bases, in that order; junction bases with no gene match: 7. The CDR3 DNA sequence: TGTGCCAGTAGTATAGGCCGGACAGGGGGAAGCGGCTACACCTTC. Translating gives CASSIGRTGGSGYTF.

This clone was recorded a few times. The chain uses TRBV6-5 and TRBJ1-6; D may be TRBD1 (5 bases). CDR1 and CDR2 (germline): MNHEY, SVGAGI. Trimming cost V 6 bases and J 5 bases, with 11 bases left between them. The CDR3 is 14 residues long. CDR3 region: CASRSRGDNSPLHF. The CDR3 coding sequence is TGTGCCAGCAGATCCCGAGGGGATAATTCACCCCTCCACTTT.

The chain links TRBV7-8 to TRBJ1-5; no clear D gene. V lost 4 bases and J lost 6, with 7 bases in between. CDR3 length equals 12 residues. Germline lookup yields CDR1 SGHVS and CDR2 FQNEAQ. The CDR3 region is CASSSDGQPQHF. CDR3 in DNA: TGTGCCAGCAGCTCCGACGGTCAGCCCCAGCATTTT.

This clone has a handful of counts. The chain recombines TRBV29-1 with TRBJ2-1, with 13 nucleotides matching TRBD2. The CDR3 has 17 residues. Germline CDR1 is SQVTM and CDR2 is ANQGSEA. J gave up 0 bases and V 6 bases, and 8 bases lay outside the gene matches. Here the CDR3 reads CSVVGLAGFSSYNEQFF. The CDR3 DNA reads TGCAGCGTGGTGGGACTAGCGGGATTCTCCTCCTACAATGAGCAGTTCTTC.

This clone turned up a few times. The rearrangement links TRBV7-9 to TRBJ1-5, with D possibly being TRBD1 (5 bases). The germline V gene has CDR1 SEHNR and CDR2 FQNEAQ (reference sequence). V lost 3 bases to trimming and J lost 5 bases, with 11 bases between them. CDR3 length: 14 amino acids. This CDR3 is CASSLDQGDQPQHF. The CDR3 DNA is TGTGCCAGCAGCTTGGACCAAGGGGATCAGCCCCAGCATTTT.

This chain uses TRBV9 with TRBJ2-2, with D unresolved. V shed 0 bases and J shed 4 bases, with 4 bases lying between them. Looked up from germline, CDR1 is SGDLS and CDR2 is YYNGEE. The CDR3 spans 13 residues. CDR3 in DNA: TGTGCCAGCAGCGTAGGGTCCACCGGGGAGCTGTTTTTT. This codes for CASSVGSTGELFF.

CDR3 protein: CASSPGQGANLGTQYF. The CDR3 region has the DNA TGTGCCAGCAGCCCTGGACAGGGCGCCAATCTGGGAACCCAGTACTTC. The gene calls are TRBV5-4 and TRBJ2-5, with TRBD1 matching 8 bases. Germline CDR1 reads SGHNT; CDR2 reads YYREEE (reference sequence). V was clipped by 4 bases and J by 8 bases; unmatched bases: 16. This CDR3 comprises 16 residues.

J is TRBJ2-1 and V is TRBV27; 9 bases map to TRBD1. The CDR3 is made up of 15 amino acids. Germline V lookup: CDR1 MNHEY, CDR2 SMNVEV (reference sequence). After removal of 6 bases from V and 8 bases from J, the junction contained 11 bases not matched to a gene. CDR3 sequence (DNA): TGTGCCAGCAGCTATACAGGGGGCTTTAGTCATGAGCAGTTCTTC. Translating it yields CASSYTGGFSHEQFF.

The chain is built from TRBV5-6 and TRBJ2-7; D is undetermined. The CDR3 totals 12 residues. Trimming shortened V by 3 bases and J by 1 base, and 5 bases separated the two germline ends. CDR1 and CDR2 from the germline V gene are SGHDT and YYEEEE. For the CDR3, the DNA is TGTGCCAGCAGCTCATTTTCCTACGAGCAGTACTTC. This encodes CASSSFSYEQYF.